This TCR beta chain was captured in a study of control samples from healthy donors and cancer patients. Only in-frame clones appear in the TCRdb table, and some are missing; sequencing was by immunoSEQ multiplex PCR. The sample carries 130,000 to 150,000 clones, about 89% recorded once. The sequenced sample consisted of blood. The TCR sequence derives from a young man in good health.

CDR3 coding DNA: TGTGCCAGCAGTAGACTAGCTCTCAGGAAGGAGACCCAGTACTTC. This gives the protein CASSRLALRKETQYF. This chain links TRBV27 with TRBJ2-5; 7 bases match TRBD2. The CDR3 covers 15 residues. CDR1 is MNHEY, CDR2 SMNVEV, per germline (reference sequence). Trimming removed 5 bases from V and 5 bases from J; junction bases left unmatched: 11.